These T cell receptor beta chains were read from a single sample in a study of blood T cell repertoires in COVID-19. TCRdb's table, derived via immunoSEQ multiplex PCR, lists solely in-frame clones and lacks some. The profile shows 95,000 to 150,000 clones, 75% to 90% of them singletons. The sequenced material came from peripheral blood. Source of these receptors: a woman over 75 with COVID-19, enrolled during active disease. Both conserved end residues are part of each CDR3. D genes are given only for firm matches. Size is omitted from some rows. Given values are once, few, many or a class for expanded clones.

TRBJ2-5	TRBD2	NA	TRBV6-5	TGTGCCAGCAGTTGGCGGACTAGCGGGACCGAGACCCAGTACTTC	CASSWRTSGTETQYF
TRBJ2-1	NA	NA	TRBV5-1	TGCGCCAGCAGCCCCGCAGGGGAGTCCTACAATGAGCAGTTCTTC	CASSPAGESYNEQFF
TRBJ2-5	TRBD1	NA	TRBV5-1	TGCGCCAGCAGCTTATTAGCCCGGACAGGGATGAGAGAGACCCAGTACTTC	CASSLLARTGMRETQYF
TRBJ1-2	NA	NA	TRBV6-1	TGTGCCAGCAGTGACAGGGTATCCTATGGCTACACCTTC	CASSDRVSYGYTF
TRBJ2-5	TRBD2	NA	TRBV3-1/TRBV3-2	TGTGCCAGCAGCCCTTTAGCGGGGAGAGAGACCCAGTACTTC	CASSPLAGRETQYF
TRBJ2-5	NA	NA	TRBV15	TGTGCCACCAGCAGAGAAGGAGGGTTAAGCGAGACCCAGTACTTC	CATSREGGLSETQYF
TRBJ1-2	NA	NA	TRBV14	TGTGCCAGCAGCCAAGATGGCTCTTATGGCTACACCTTC	CASSQDGSYGYTF
TRBJ2-7	NA	NA	TRBV20-1	TGCAGTGCTAGTTCTTCATTACTCTCCTACGAGCAGTACTTC	CSASSSLLSYEQYF
TRBJ1-2	NA	NA	TRBV11-2	TGTGCCAGCAGCCTACAGCTTGAGGGCCGAGGTGGCTACACCTTC	CASSLQLEGRGGYTF
TRBJ2-2	TRBD1	NA	TRBV15	TGTGCCACCAGCAGAGACCGTGCAGGGGGAACCGGGGAGCTGTTTTTT	CATSRDRAGGTGELFF
TRBJ1-6	NA	NA	TRBV4-3	TGCGCCAGCAGCCAAGGAGGTTCTGGTTCACCCCTCCACTTT	CASSQGGSGSPLHF
TRBJ1-5	TRBD1	NA	TRBV15	TGTGCCACCAGCAGAGGCCAGACAGGGGTGGGCAATCAGCCCCAGCATTTT	CATSRGQTGVGNQPQHF
TRBJ1-2	NA	few	TRBV21-1	TGTGCCAGCACCAAAGCGTATCACTACTATGGCTACACCTTC	CASTKAYHYYGYTF
TRBJ1-6	TRBD1	NA	TRBV11-3	TGTGCCAGCAGCTTAGTTTCGACAGGGGGCGGATCACCCCTCCACTTT	CASSLVSTGGGSPLHF
TRBJ2-2	NA	NA	TRBV5-1	TGCGCCAGCAGCTTGCGGGAGCAGCCCGGGGAGCTGTTTTTT	CASSLREQPGELFF
TRBJ1-2	NA	NA	TRBV27	TGTGCCAGCAGTTCCGGGTTTAACTATGGCTACACCTTC	CASSSGFNYGYTF
TRBJ1-1	NA	NA	TRBV11-1	TGTGCCAGCAGCTTTCGAAAGGTGTCGGGCACTGAAGCTTTCTTT	CASSFRKVSGTEAFF
TRBJ2-3	TRBD1	NA	TRBV27	TGTGCCAGCAGTTTCCAGGGGGCAGATACGCAGTATTTT	CASSFQGADTQYF
TRBJ2-7	NA	few	TRBV4-1	TGCGCCAGCAGCCAAGATGCGTTAGGGGGAAGGCAGTACTTC	CASSQDALGGRQYF
TRBJ1-3	NA	NA	TRBV9	TGTGCCAGCAGCGTAGATGGCAGGGGTGGAAACACCATATATTTT	CASSVDGRGGNTIYF
TRBJ1-4	NA	NA	TRBV4-3	TGCGCCAGCAGCTGGGCCGGGGAGAATGAAAAACTGTTTTTT	CASSWAGENEKLFF
TRBJ2-3	TRBD2	NA	TRBV6-5	TGTGCCAGCAGGGGACTAGCGGGAGGTTCAGATACGCAGTATTTT	CASRGLAGGSDTQYF
TRBJ1-2	TRBD1	NA	TRBV19	TGTGCCAGTAGATCAAGGGACAGGGTATTCATCTACACCTTC	CASRSRDRVFIYTF
TRBJ2-1	TRBD2	NA	TRBV19	TGTGCCAGTAGTTCAGGACTAGCCGAGTACAATGAGCAGTTCTTC	CASSSGLAEYNEQFF
TRBJ1-1	NA	NA	TRBV20-1	TGCAGTGCTAGTGAGGGGGGTCCCAACACTGAAGCTTTCTTT	CSASEGGPNTEAFF
TRBJ1-1	TRBD1	once	TRBV19	TGTGCCATCCAGGACAGGGGGCTGACTGAAGCTTTCTTT	CAIQDRGLTEAFF
TRBJ2-5	NA	NA	TRBV5-1	TGCGCCAGCAGCTTGGCCAACAGGGATCAAGAGACCCAGTACTTC	CASSLANRDQETQYF
TRBJ2-3	NA	NA	TRBV28	TGTGCCAGCAGTAGGTCAAGCGGGAGCACAGATACGCAGTATTTT	CASSRSSGSTDTQYF
TRBJ2-2	NA	NA	TRBV7-7	TGTGCTAGCAGCCCGTCCCAATCGGGCACCGGGGAGCTGTTTTTT	CASSPSQSGTGELFF
TRBJ1-2	NA	few	TRBV27	TGTGCCAGCAGGCCGGGAGGTGAGGGCGGCTACACCTTC	CASRPGGEGGYTF
TRBJ1-2	NA	NA	TRBV7-7	TGTGCCAGCAGCAAGGGACTCCAAGGAGATGGCTACACCTTC	CASSKGLQGDGYTF
TRBJ2-1	TRBD2	NA	TRBV4-1	TGCGCCAGCAGCCAAGCGGAGACTAGCGATGAGCAGTTCTTC	CASSQAETSDEQFF
TRBJ2-3	TRBD2	NA	TRBV6-4	TGTGCCAGCAGTGCCCTAGCGGGAGAGGTTACAGATACGCAGTATTTT	CASSALAGEVTDTQYF
TRBJ2-7	TRBD2	NA	TRBV6-2/TRBV6-3	TGTGCCAGCAGTGCTCTAGCGGGGACCTCCTACGAGCAGTACTTC	CASSALAGTSYEQYF
TRBJ2-5	TRBD2	few	TRBV7-2	TGTGCCAGCAGCTTAGATTCTAGCGGGAGCAAGACCCAGTACTTC	CASSLDSSGSKTQYF
TRBJ1-4	NA	NA	TRBV5-5	TGTGCCAGCAGCTACCCACGGACTGCCGAAAAACTGTTTTTT	CASSYPRTAEKLFF
TRBJ1-6	NA	NA	TRBV27	TGTGCCAGCAGTTTACCAAATCTGGGCAGGGTCAATTCACCCCTCCACTTT	CASSLPNLGRVNSPLHF
TRBJ2-6	TRBD1	NA	TRBV28	TGTGCCAGCAGTACAGGGGGATCTGGGGCCAACGTCCTGACTTTC	CASSTGGSGANVLTF
TRBJ2-3	TRBD2	few	TRBV19	TGTGCCAGTAAGGCGGGAGCTGCAGATACGCAGTATTTT	CASKAGAADTQYF
TRBJ1-2	NA	NA	TRBV20-1	TGCAGTGCTACCGAGGGTATTGGCTACACCTTC	CSATEGIGYTF
TRBJ2-1	NA	NA	TRBV27	TGTGCCAGTCCCCCCCTCGACTCCCCGGTGCTCTTC	CASPPLDSPVLF
TRBJ2-3	TRBD1	NA	TRBV6-2/TRBV6-3	TGTGCCAGCAGTTACTCGAGGACAGGGAAGACAGATACGCAGTATTTT	CASSYSRTGKTDTQYF
TRBJ2-1	NA	NA	TRBV6-6	TGTGCCAGCAGTTTTAGCGAGGGCCACAATGAGCAGTTCTTC	CASSFSEGHNEQFF
TRBJ2-1	TRBD2	NA	TRBV24-1	TGTGCCACCAGTGAAAAGCCGGGACTAGCGGGAATTTACAATGAGCAGTTCTTC	CATSEKPGLAGIYNEQFF
TRBJ2-2	TRBD2	NA	TRBV7-2	TGTGCCAGCAGCGGGGGTCTAGCGGGGCCCCCGAACACCGGGGAGCTGTTTTTT	CASSGGLAGPPNTGELFF
TRBJ1-2	NA	NA	TRBV3-1/TRBV3-2	TGTGCCAGCAGCCCAACGAGGAATAACTATGGCTACACCTTC	CASSPTRNNYGYTF
TRBJ1-5	NA	NA	TRBV7-2	TGTGCCAGCAGCTTATCTAGGCATCAGCCCCAGCATTTT	CASSLSRHQPQHF